These 21 T cell receptor beta chains originate from one sample sequenced in a study of graft-versus-host responses after intestinal transplantation. No antigen is known for these receptors. Some clones are missing from TCRdb's copy, which holds only in-frame ones; the method was immunoSEQ multiplex PCR. The sample has fewer than 110,000 clones, roughly 87% seen once; the top ten hold less than 0.85%. This material consisted of unstimulated CD4+ T cells sorted from spleen or lymph node cells, taken before transplant. The source of these receptors is a human donor who was the organ donor for an intestinal transplant.

This clone showed up just once. V and J are TRBV7-8 and TRBJ1-2; no firm D call. V lost 2 bases and J lost 3, with 10 bases in between. The CDR3 is 14 amino acids. Looked up from germline, CDR1 is SGHVS and CDR2 is FQNEAQ. As DNA, the CDR3 is TGTGCCAGCAGCTTATCTGAGACGGACTATGGCTACACCTTC. Translated: CASSLSETDYGYTF. Variable domain in full (rest from reference TRBV7-8 and TRBJ1-2): GAGVSQSPRYKVAKRGQDVALRCDPISGHVSLFWYQQALGQGPEFLTYFQNEAQLDKSGLPSDRFFAERPEGSVSTLKIQRTQQEDSAVYLCASSLSETDYGYTFGSGTRLTVV.

The chain has TRBV10-3 and TRBJ2-3; D could derive from TRBD1 or TRBD2 (5 bases each). Germline V gene lookup returns CDR1 ENHRY and CDR2 SYGVKD. The CDR3 covers 15 residues. V dropped 4 bases and J dropped 6 bases, with 17 bases sitting between them. Here the CDR3 DNA reads TGTGCCATCAGTGGAGGGATTCCCTCAGGGGATACGCAGTATTTT. The encoded protein is CAISGGIPSGDTQYF.

This clone was found a few times. This sequence joins TRBV6-5 and TRBJ2-1; 9 bases map to TRBD1. Germline V gene sequence: CDR1 MNHEY, CDR2 SVGAGI. V was pared by 6 bases and J by 8 bases, with 5 bases of the junction left unmatched. The CDR3 has 13 residues. The CDR3 DNA follows: TGTGCCAGCAGATCGACAGGGGGTGATGAGCAGTTCTTC. Protein product: CASRSTGGDEQFF.

This chain connects TRBV29-1 to TRBJ2-7; 13 bases align to TRBD2. Germline values: CDR1 SQVTM, CDR2 ANQGSEA. The CDR3 has 14 amino acids. The V gene end was trimmed by 5 bases and the J gene end by 6 bases; junction bases not matched to a gene: 7. The CDR3 is CSVSGLAGVGEQYF. The CDR3 nucleotides read TGCAGCGTTTCCGGACTAGCGGGAGTAGGCGAGCAGTACTTC.

The V and J genes are TRBV4-2 and TRBJ2-7, with D unresolved. The CDR3 has 16 residues. The ends were cut back, 1 base at V and 4 bases at J, with 17 bases in the middle. Germline V gene sequence: CDR1 LGHNA, CDR2 YNFKEQ. The DNA for the CDR3 is TGTGCCAGCAGCCAAGCCACCGCCTTATTCCAATACGAGCAGTACTTC. Translating gives CASSQATALFQYEQYF.

V usage is TRBV7-2 and J usage is TRBJ2-4, with D perhaps being TRBD1 or TRBD2 (6 bases each). CDR3 length: 14 amino acids. Germline V gives CDR1 SGHTA, CDR2 FQGNSA. V lost 1 base to trimming and J lost 6 bases, with 10 bases between them. The CDR3 loop reads CASSLGGAGNIQYF. In DNA form, the CDR3 reads TGTGCCAGCAGCTTAGGGGGGGCCGGAAACATTCAGTACTTC.

The chain recombines TRBV7-2 with TRBJ2-7; tentative D call: TRBD2 (6 bases). The V and J ends lost 5 bases and 2 bases respectively, with 16 bases between them. Per germline, CDR1 SGHTA and CDR2 FQGNSA. The CDR3 length is 15 residues. The CDR3 nucleotides read TGTGCCAGCAGCGCCGGGGGATACAAGACCTACGAGCAGTACTTC. Its translation: CASSAGGYKTYEQYF.

This chain joins TRBV9 and TRBJ2-7, with D hard to call. CDR3 length: 14 amino acids. V was shortened by 0 bases and J by 1 base, with 8 bases between the two germline ends. Germline V CDR1 and CDR2: SGDLS, YYNGEE. CDR3 sequence (DNA): TGTGCCAGCAGCGTAGTCAGCGAGTCCTACGAGCAGTACTTC. Translation: CASSVVSESYEQYF.

The rearrangement joins TRBV5-1 to TRBJ1-5, with D unresolved. In germline, CDR1 is SGHRS, CDR2 YFSETQ. The CDR3 sequence is 13 residues long. V was cut by 1 base and J by 5 bases, with 7 bases left in between. This CDR3 is CASSLTVDQPQHF. The CDR3 DNA sequence: TGCGCCAGCAGCTTGACGGTCGATCAGCCCCAGCATTTT.

The chain carries TRBV5-1 and TRBJ2-1, with D uncertain. The germline V gene has CDR1 SGHRS and CDR2 YFSETQ. CDR3 length: 11 residues. V was cut by 0 bases and J by 9 bases, with 4 bases left in between. Here the CDR3 reads CASSLGGEQFF. The CDR3 DNA reads TGCGCCAGCAGCTTGGGAGGTGAGCAGTTCTTC.

This CDR3 reads CATSIGRDTQYF. CDR3 bases: TGTGCCACCAGCATTGGTCGGGATACGCAGTATTTT. J is TRBJ2-3 and V is TRBV15; D is unclear. V was shortened by 4 bases and J by 6 bases, with 8 bases between the two germline ends. The CDR3 covers 12 residues. Germline-derived CDR1 and CDR2 are LNHNV and YYDKDF (reference sequence). Variable domain in full (rest from reference TRBV15 and TRBJ2-3): DAMVIQNPRYQVTQFGKPVTLSCSQTLNHNVMYWYQQKSSQAPKLLFHYYDKDFNNEADTPDNFQSRRPNTSFCFLDIRSPGLGDTAMYLCATSIGRDTQYFGPGTRLTVL.

The V gene is TRBV27, the J gene TRBJ2-1; D is unclear. CDR1 is MNHEY, CDR2 SMNVEV, per germline (reference sequence). V was cut by 8 bases and J by 6 bases, with 17 bases left in between. There are 14 residues in the CDR3. Here the CDR3 DNA reads TGTGCCAGCTCTCGGCCCCCAGCATCCAATGAGCAGTTCTTC. Its translation: CASSRPPASNEQFF.

V is TRBV5-4 and J is TRBJ2-2; 11 bases map to TRBD1. In germline, CDR1 is SGHNT, CDR2 YYREEE (reference sequence). The CDR3 is 19 residues long. V shed 0 bases and J 6 bases; nucleotides not matched to a gene: 13. The DNA of the CDR3 is TGTGCCAGCAGCTTGGGTCGTAATAAGGGGACAGGGGGTCCCGGGGAGCTGTTTTTT. It yields the protein CASSLGRNKGTGGPGELFF.

J is TRBJ2-3 and V is TRBV10-3; D is unresolved. The CDR3 runs 13 residues. Germline loops: CDR1 ENHRY, CDR2 SYGVKD. Trimming shortened V by 4 bases and J by 5 bases, and 10 bases separated the two germline ends. CDR3 nucleotide sequence: TGTGCCATCAGTGTAAATGGGCGAGATACGCAGTATTTT. Its translation is CAISVNGRDTQYF.

The chain links TRBV4-2 to TRBJ1-4; 7 bases are a match to TRBD1. Germline loops: CDR1 LGHNA, CDR2 YNFKEQ. The CDR3 covers 14 residues. V lost 2 bases and J lost 3; bases outside the gene matches: 0. The CDR3 here is CASSQQGANEKLFF. CDR3 bases: TGTGCCAGCAGCCAACAGGGGGCTAATGAAAAACTGTTTTTT.

The chain couples TRBV30 to TRBJ2-1; 13 bases agree with TRBD2. The V gene's germline CDR1 is GTSNPN and CDR2 SVGIG (reference sequence). The J segment lost 10 bases and the V segment lost 3 bases, leaving 6 bases of the junction unmatched. This CDR3 spans 14 amino acids. The CDR3 nucleotides read TGTGCCTGGAGAACTAGCGGGAGGGGGAGAGAGCAGTTCTTC. Amino acids: CAWRTSGRGREQFF.

This clone has just a few counts. The rearrangement links TRBV7-8 to TRBJ2-2; the D is unclear. Between the trimmed V and J ends, which lost 2 bases and 1 base, there was a span of 5 bases. This CDR3 is 14 amino acids long. Looked up from germline, CDR1 is SGHVS and CDR2 is FQNEAQ. The CDR3 is CASSLSGNTGELFF. In nucleotides, the CDR3 is TGTGCCAGCAGCTTATCCGGGAACACCGGGGAGCTGTTTTTT.

The V call is TRBV7-2, the J call TRBJ2-3, with D uncertain. V lost 1 base to trimming and J lost 4 bases, with 9 bases between them. This CDR3 comprises 14 residues. CDR1 and CDR2 from the germline V gene are SGHTA and FQGNSA. CDR3 sequence (DNA): TGTGCCAGCAGCTTAGTGGTAGCAGCAGATACGCAGTATTTT. Translating gives CASSLVVAADTQYF. The complete variable domain, with remaining parts taken from reference TRBV7-2 and TRBJ2-3, reads GAGVSQSPSNKVTEKGKDVELRCDPISGHTALYWYRQSLGQGLEFLIYFQGNSAPDKSGLPSDRFSAERTGGSVSTLTIQRTQQEDSAVYLCASSLVVAADTQYFGPGTRLTVL.

The rearrangement joins TRBV6-1 to TRBJ1-3; no clear D. Trimming cost V 7 bases and J 0 bases, with 13 bases left between them. Germline lookup yields CDR1 MNHNS and CDR2 SASEGT. The CDR3 contains 15 residues. Written as DNA, the CDR3 is TGTGCCAGCACCTTAACCGGTGCCTCTGGAAACACCATATATTTT. Translating gives CASTLTGASGNTIYF.

V gene TRBV9 combines with J gene TRBJ2-1; tentatively, D is TRBD1 or TRBD2 (7 bases each). The CDR3 has 17 residues. Per germline, CDR1 SGDLS and CDR2 YYNGEE. V was pared by 0 bases and J by 0 bases, with 13 bases between. CDR3 bases: TGTGCCAGCAGCGTAGGGGCCAGGGGGGGCTCCTACAATGAGCAGTTCTTC. Protein: CASSVGARGGSYNEQFF.

The chain links TRBV18 to TRBJ2-5; D unclear. The V gene's germline CDR1 is KGHSH and CDR2 LQKENI. There are 14 residues in the CDR3. The V gene lost 2 bases and the J gene lost 5 bases, with 12 bases spanning the gap. CDR3 in amino acids: CASSPYSLGETQYF. CDR3 coding DNA: TGTGCCAGCTCACCATATAGTCTCGGGGAGACCCAGTACTTC.